This TCR beta chain was found in a study of blood T cells in healthy people across ages. In germline, CDR1 is LGHNT, CDR2 FRNRAP. V shed 1 base and J shed 1 base, with 7 bases lying between them. The CDR3 length is 14 residues. For this clonotype: Its target is unknown.

Study conclusions and caveats: Researchers judged that diversity estimates from one million T cells fell short of true values.

Sample-barcoded 5' priming and a J-beta primer mix drove a second PCR of about 6 to 12 cycles. There were at least 3 million CDR3-containing paired-end reads obtained from each sample. Each CDR3 protein gets one entry after TCRdb re-called the 5' RACE reads with MiXCR. Of roughly 800,000 distinct CDR3 sequences listed, nearly 60% are singletons. Per-sample yields of isolated PBMCs were at least 6 million. Material for sequencing was blood. The chain has TRBV12-5 and TRBJ1-1; D is perhaps TRBD1 (5 bases). The sequence derives from a man aged 25 to 40 in good health. In DNA form, the CDR3 reads TGTGCTAGTGGTTTGGGGGGGAGGAACACTGAAGCTTTCTTT. Amino acid sequence: CASGLGGRNTEAFF.